What follows is one TCR beta chain and its context. Libraries were prepared by immunoSEQ multiplex PCR; TCRdb keeps only in-frame clonotypes and omits some of them. Among more than 2,000,000 clones listed, around 90% were seen once. The V segment lost 1 base and the J segment 3 bases; nucleotides outside the gene matches: 1. The germline CDR1 and CDR2 sequences are MGHRA and YSYEKL. This CDR3 has 14 amino acids. The record originates from a study of shared clonotypes between healthy human individuals. The receptor comes from a man aged 18 to 35 in good health. The sample comprised naive CD4+ T cells sorted from blood. Described subset: CD45RA+ positively selected. V usage is TRBV4-1 and J usage is TRBJ1-2, with 8 nucleotides matching TRBD1. CDR3 sequence: CASSQGGQDYGYTF. CDR3 nucleotide sequence: TGCGCCAGCAGCCAAGGGGGACAGGACTATGGCTACACCTTC.